This T cell receptor beta chain is from a study of monozygotic twins with inflammatory bowel disease. The blood volume drawn from each donor was more than 2 ml. Without any T cell sorting, total RNA was isolated from whole blood. From 3500 ng of total RNA, each TCR library was prepared. Each CDR3 protein gets one entry in TCRdb, which reprocessed the 5' RACE reads and gives no DNA. The sample's table shows more than 100,000 distinct CDR3 sequences. Germline V lookup: CDR1 SGHVS, CDR2 FQNEAQ. The length of the CDR3 is 14 residues. This TCR was sampled from a human donor with ulcerative colitis or Crohn's disease, or a healthy co-twin of an affected twin (not recorded which). The V and J genes are TRBV7-8 and TRBJ2-7; without DNA, the TCRdb call of TRBD1 cannot be checked. The specimen was blood. CDR3 sequence reads: CASSSQGDAYEQYF.